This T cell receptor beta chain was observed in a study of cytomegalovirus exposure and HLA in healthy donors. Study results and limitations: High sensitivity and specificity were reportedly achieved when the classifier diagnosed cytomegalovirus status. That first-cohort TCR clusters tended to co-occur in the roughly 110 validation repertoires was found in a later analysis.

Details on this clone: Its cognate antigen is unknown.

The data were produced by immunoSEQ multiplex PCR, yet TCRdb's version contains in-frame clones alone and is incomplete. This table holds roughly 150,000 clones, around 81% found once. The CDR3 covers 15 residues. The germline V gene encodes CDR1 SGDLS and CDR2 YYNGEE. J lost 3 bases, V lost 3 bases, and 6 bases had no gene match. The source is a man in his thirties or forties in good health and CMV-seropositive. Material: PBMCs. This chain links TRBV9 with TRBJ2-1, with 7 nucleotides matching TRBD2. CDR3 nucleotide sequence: TGTGCCAGCAGCGCCAGCGGGGACCACTACAATGAGCAGTTCTTC. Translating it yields CASSASGDHYNEQFF.